This is a list of T cell receptor beta chains from one sample in a study of T cell responses to AZD1222 COVID-19 vaccine. Sequencing was performed with immunoSEQ multiplex PCR; in TCRdb, only in-frame clones are kept and a portion is missing. The table lists over 100,000 clones, more than 75% of them singletons, with around 4.5% in the top ten. The starting material was peripheral blood, obtained 28 days after the second AZD1222 dose. All receptors come from an adult who received the AZD1222 COVID-19 vaccine. Both conserved end residues are part of each CDR3. A D gene is named only where the DNA matches it firmly. Clone size, where shown, is once, few, many, or a class for clones that have expanded.

d_call j_call clone_size v_call cdr3_nt cdr3_aa
- TRBJ1-2 once TRBV28 TGTGCCAGCAGTTTTCCGGGGGCGTGGGGCTACACCTTC CASSFPGAWGYTF
- TRBJ2-3 - TRBV4-3 TGCGCCAGCAGCCAAGATGGGTCTGGCACAGATACGCAGTATTTT CASSQDGSGTDTQYF
- TRBJ1-1 - TRBV15 TGTGCCACCAGCAGAGCCCACTTGACAGGCCTGAACACTGAAGCTTTCTTT CATSRAHLTGLNTEAFF
TRBD1 TRBJ1-3 few TRBV3-1/TRBV3-2 TGTGCCAGCAGCCGTTCCGGACAGGGTGGTGGAAACACCATATATTTT CASSRSGQGGGNTIYF
- TRBJ1-4 - TRBV9 TGTGCCAGCAGCGTAGGAGAGGGGTTTGAAAAACTGTTTTTT CASSVGEGFEKLFF
- TRBJ2-7 - TRBV7-6 TGTGCCAGCAGCTTAGGCGCAGGGGGGCCCTACGAGCAGTACTTC CASSLGAGGPYEQYF
- TRBJ1-6 - TRBV21-1 TGTGCCAGCGACCCGGGGACAGGGGATTCACCCCTCCACTTT CASDPGTGDSPLHF
- TRBJ1-5 once TRBV12-3/TRBV12-4 TGTGCCAGCAGTTTAAGCAAGCAGCCCCAGCATTTT CASSLSKQPQHF
- TRBJ2-3 - TRBV20-1 TGCAGTGCTAGTGCAGCGGCTAGCACAGATACGCAGTATTTT CSASAAASTDTQYF
TRBD2 TRBJ2-5 - TRBV3-1/TRBV3-2 TGTGCCAGCAGCCAAGCCGGAGCGGGAGGGCCGGAGACCCAGTACTTC CASSQAGAGGPETQYF
TRBD1 TRBJ2-7 - TRBV19 TGTGCCAGTAGTGCCGGGACAGGGGTTTCCTACGAGCAGTACTTC CASSAGTGVSYEQYF
- TRBJ2-7 - TRBV27 TGTGCCAGCAGACCCCACCAGGGTGACGAGCAGTACTTC CASRPHQGDEQYF
TRBD2 TRBJ2-1 - TRBV9 TGTGCCAGCAGACCTACTAGCGGGACGAAGGATGAGCAGTTCTTC CASRPTSGTKDEQFF
- TRBJ2-1 - TRBV11-2 TGTGCCAGCAGCTTCAAAAGGGGGAGCATTGAGCAGTTCTTC CASSFKRGSIEQFF
TRBD2 TRBJ2-1 - TRBV9 TGTGCCAGCAGCGTCGGACTAGCGGGGTACAATGAGCAGTTCTTC CASSVGLAGYNEQFF
TRBD2 TRBJ2-5 once TRBV19 TGTGCCAGTAGTATTCTCCCCCGACTAGCGGGGGACCAAGAGACCCAGTACTTC CASSILPRLAGDQETQYF
- TRBJ2-6 - TRBV24-1 TGTGCCACCAGTGATCCTCGCGAATCTGGGGCCAACGTCCTGACTTTC CATSDPRESGANVLTF
- TRBJ1-1 - TRBV30 TGTGCCTGGATCGACCGTGAAGCTTTCTTT CAWIDREAFF
TRBD2 TRBJ2-6 - TRBV3-1/TRBV3-2 TGTGCCAGCAGCCGTAGGGGACTAACCGGGGCCAACGTCCTGACTTTC CASSRRGLTGANVLTF
- TRBJ2-7 - TRBV7-9 TGTGCCAGCCGACGGCCCGGGGGCTCCTCCTACGAGCAGTACTTC CASRRPGGSSYEQYF